The present TCR beta chain was sequenced within a study of cytomegalovirus exposure and HLA in healthy donors. As for this clone: Antigen: not known.

Profiled with immunoSEQ multiplex PCR; TCRdb holds only in-frame clones, not every one. The sample shows about 130,000 clones, approximately 94% of them seen only once. The CDR3 runs 17 residues. The germline CDR1 and CDR2 sequences are MNHEY and SMNVEV (reference sequence). Trimming at V came to 5 bases and at J to 7 bases, leaving 15 bases not matched to a gene. Study-level points and caveats: Reports described diagnosis of cytomegalovirus status by the classifier as highly specific and sensitive. According to the study, about 180 TCR beta chains were cytomegalovirus-associated.

V gene TRBV27 combines with J gene TRBJ1-4; 8 bases are shared with TRBD1. Source material: PBMCs. This sequence originates from a man aged 18-30 years in good health and CMV-seronegative. Here the CDR3 DNA reads TGTGCCAGCAGTACTAAGACTATGACAGGGGTCAGTGAAAAACTGTTTTTT. This sequence encodes CASSTKTMTGVSEKLFF.